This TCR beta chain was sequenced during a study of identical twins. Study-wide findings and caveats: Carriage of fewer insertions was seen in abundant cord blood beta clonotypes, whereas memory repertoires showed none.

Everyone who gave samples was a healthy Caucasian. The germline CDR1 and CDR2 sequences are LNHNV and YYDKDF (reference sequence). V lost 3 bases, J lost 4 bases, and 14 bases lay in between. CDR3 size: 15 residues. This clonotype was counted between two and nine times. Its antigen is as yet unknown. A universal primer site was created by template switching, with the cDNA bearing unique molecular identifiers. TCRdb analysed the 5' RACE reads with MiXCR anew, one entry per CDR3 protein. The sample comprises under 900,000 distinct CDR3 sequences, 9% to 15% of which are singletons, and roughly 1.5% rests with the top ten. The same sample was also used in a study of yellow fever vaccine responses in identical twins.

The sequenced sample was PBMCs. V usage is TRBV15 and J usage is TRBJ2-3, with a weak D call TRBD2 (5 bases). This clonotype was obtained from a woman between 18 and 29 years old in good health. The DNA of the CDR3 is TGTGCCACCAGCAGGACCGGAGGCCCCCCAGATACGCAGTATTTT. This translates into CATSRTGGPPDTQYF.